Following are 29 T cell receptor beta chains from one sample sequenced in a study of T-cell reconstitution after alpha-beta-depleted transplantation in children. The TCRbeta library incorporated unique molecular identifiers. Each CDR3 protein gets one entry after TCRdb re-called the PCR reads with MiXCR. The table lists fewer than 750,000 distinct CDR3 sequences, 25% to 30% of them singletons. Sample: PBMCs, taken before TCRalphabeta/CD19-depleted stem cell transplant. Source of these receptors: a boy under three years old with Wiskott-Aldrich syndrome, due to receive a stem cell transplant.

This clonotype was seen a handful of times. The rearrangement uses TRBV12-3 or TRBV12-4 and TRBJ1-3; maybe TRBD1 (5 bases). CDR3 length: 16 amino acids. V was trimmed by 3 bases and J by 2 bases, leaving 14 bases between them. The CDR3: CASSFYAGITGNTIYF. The CDR3 region has the DNA TGTGCCAGCAGTTTTTACGCAGGGATTACTGGAAACACCATATATTTT.

The chain couples TRBV7-2 to TRBJ2-7; TRBD1 might be the D (6 bases). The V gene lost 1 base and the J gene lost 2 bases, with 18 bases spanning the gap. The CDR3 covers 17 residues. Germline values: CDR1 SGHTA, CDR2 FQGNSA. CDR3: CASSLGWGGQRTYEQYF. In nucleotides, the CDR3 is TGTGCCAGCAGCTTAGGATGGGGCGGACAGCGGACCTACGAGCAGTACTTC.

In this sample, this clonotype turned up a few times. V is TRBV15 and J is TRBJ2-2; tentative D call: TRBD1 (5 bases). V was trimmed by 4 bases and J by 4 bases, leaving 13 bases between them. This CDR3 region has 15 residues. Germline values: CDR1 LNHNV, CDR2 YYDKDF (reference sequence). The CDR3 DNA sequence: TGTGCCACCAGCAAAGGGGTTACGGGCACCGGGGAGCTGTTTTTT. Protein sequence: CATSKGVTGTGELFF.

This chain links TRBV25-1 with TRBJ1-2, with D unclear. The germline V and J ends were trimmed by 1 base and 4 bases, with 10 bases remaining between them. The CDR3 spans 14 residues. Germline V gives CDR1 MGHDK, CDR2 SYGVNS. CDR3 bases: TGTGCCAGCAGTGAATGGAAACAGCCCTATGGCTACACCTTC. Protein product: CASSEWKQPYGYTF.

This chain connects TRBV12-5 to TRBJ2-1; either TRBD1 or TRBD2 may supply D (6 bases each). The V end was cut by 2 bases, the J end by 2 bases, with 13 bases between. CDR3 size: 16 residues. CDR1 LGHNT and CDR2 FRNRAP come from the germline V gene. CDR3 amino acids: CASGLPRGLAYNEQFF. The CDR3 DNA follows: TGTGCTAGTGGTTTGCCTCGGGGGCTAGCCTACAATGAGCAGTTCTTC. Full variable domain (rest looked up from reference TRBV12-5 and TRBJ2-1): DARVTQTPRHKVTEMGQEVTMRCQPILGHNTVFWYRQTMMQGLELLAYFRNRAPLDDSGMPKDRFSAEMPDATLATLKIQPSEPRDSAVYFCASGLPRGLAYNEQFFGPGTRLTVL.

This clonotype has a handful of counts. The V call is TRBV20-1, the J call TRBJ1-1, with a possible D match to TRBD1 (6 bases). Germline V gene sequence: CDR1 DFQATT, CDR2 SNEGSKA (reference sequence). The germline V and J ends were trimmed by 2 bases and 0 bases, with 10 bases remaining between them. The CDR3 runs 14 residues. The CDR3 sequence is CSARTGTLNTEAFF. In DNA form, the CDR3 reads TGCAGTGCTAGAACCGGGACACTGAACACTGAAGCTTTCTTT.

Points on this clonotype: An end of the junction differs from the germline gene, which may be a read error. The chain joins TRBV20-1 to TRBJ2-1; perhaps TRBD1 as D (7 bases). The CDR3 is made up of 14 amino acids. CDR1 is DFQATT, CDR2 SNEGSKA, per germline (reference sequence). The CDR3 loop reads CGASAGGSYNEQFF. CDR3 bases: TGCGGTGCTAGCGCAGGGGGCTCCTACAATGAGCAGTTCTTC.

This clonotype was observed a single time. The chain uses TRBV7-9 and TRBJ2-2; D is undetermined. V lost 0 bases and J 2 bases, leaving 10 bases between the germline ends. Germline CDR1 reads SEHNR; CDR2 reads FQNEAQ (reference sequence). This CDR3 spans 16 amino acids. The CDR3 DNA reads as TGTGCCAGCAGCTTAGCTCTCCCTCTAAACACCGGGGAGCTGTTTTTT. As protein: CASSLALPLNTGELFF.

In this sample, this clonotype turned up a few times. The V and J genes are TRBV12-3 or TRBV12-4 and TRBJ1-3, with 7 positions matching TRBD1. The CDR3 is 15 residues long. V lost 4 bases to trimming and J lost 0 bases; unmatched junction nucleotides: 3. The CDR3 DNA is TGTGCCAGCAGTTCGGGACAGCTCTCTGGAAACACCATATATTTT. Protein sequence: CASSSGQLSGNTIYF.

CDR3 nucleotide sequence: TGTACCTTCTCCCTGGCCCCGCTAGCGGGAGGGGGGTCCTACAATGAGCAGTTCTTC. It is translated as CTFSLAPLAGGGSYNEQFF. This chain uses TRBV2 with TRBJ2-1, with 12 bases lining up with TRBD2. This CDR3 contains 19 residues. Germline V CDR1 and CDR2: SNHLY, FYNNEI.

The rearrangement links TRBV12-2 to TRBJ1-2; the tabulated D call, TRBD1, remains unverified against the DNA. TRBV12-2 is recorded as a pseudogene. There are 14 residues in the CDR3. The CDR3 loop is CASRLAGQGSGYTF. The CDR3 nucleotides are TGTGCAAGTCGCTTAGCCGGACAGGGAAGCGGCTACACCTTC.

This clonotype occurred a few times. This rearrangement joins TRBV30 to TRBJ2-1; D unclear. This CDR3 is 15 amino acids long. CDR1 and CDR2 from the germline V gene are GTSNPN and SVGIG (reference sequence). With 0 bases removed from V and 3 bases from J, the gap between germline ends came to 12 bases. In DNA, the CDR3 is TGTGCCTGGAGTGTTGGGCGAGGCAACTACAATGAGCAGTTCTTC. This gives the protein CAWSVGRGNYNEQFF.

This clonotype was counted a few times. The chain recombines TRBV11-2 with TRBJ2-1, with 9 bases lining up with TRBD2. Germline lookup yields CDR1 SGHAT and CDR2 FQNNGV. J gave up 0 bases and V 5 bases, and 14 bases lay outside the gene matches. The CDR3 totals 19 residues. The CDR3 region has the DNA TGTGCCAGCAGCGCTGGGTGGCGGGAGGGGGAAAGCTCCTACAATGAGCAGTTCTTC. Encoded protein: CASSAGWREGESSYNEQFF.

This chain connects TRBV20-1 to TRBJ1-2, with 7 bases matching TRBD1. The CDR3 is 13 residues long. V lost 3 bases, J lost 4 bases, and 5 bases stayed unmatched. In germline, CDR1 is DFQATT, CDR2 SNEGSKA (reference sequence). The chain's CDR3 is CSARRQGLYGYTF. Written as DNA, the CDR3 is TGCAGTGCTAGGAGACAGGGTCTCTATGGCTACACCTTC.

The chain is built from TRBV20-1 and TRBJ2-1; 10 positions agree with TRBD2. This CDR3 region has 16 residues. V gave up 4 bases and J gave up 3 bases; unmatched junction bases: 9. Germline V gene data show CDR1 as DFQATT and CDR2 as SNEGSKA (reference sequence). The CDR3 loop reads CSATPLAGGRYNEQFF. For the CDR3, the DNA is TGCAGTGCTACCCCTTTAGCGGGAGGACGCTACAATGAGCAGTTCTTC.

The chain uses TRBV7-4 and TRBJ2-7; D gene uncertain. This CDR3 spans 14 amino acids. Germline V CDR1 and CDR2: SGHVT, SQSDAQ. With 4 bases removed from V and 0 bases from J, the gap between germline ends came to 10 bases. As DNA, the CDR3 is TGTGCCAGCAGCTGCCTGACGGCCTCCTACGAGCAGTACTTC. Amino acids: CASSCLTASYEQYF.

This clonotype was counted between two and nine times. The rearrangement joins TRBV20-1 to TRBJ2-1; TRBD2 agrees at 7 bases. The V gene's germline CDR1 is DFQATT and CDR2 SNEGSKA (reference sequence). The CDR3 is 11 residues long. The V and J ends lost 5 bases and 7 bases, in that order; junction bases with no gene match: 2. CDR3: CSAPRENEQFF. For the CDR3, the DNA is TGCAGTGCTCCGCGGGAGAATGAGCAGTTCTTC.

The table lists this clonotype with a few counts. The genes are TRBV6-5 and TRBJ1-1, with TRBD1 as a possible D gene (5 bases). The V end was cut by 6 bases, the J end by 1 base, with 15 bases between. Germline V gene lookup returns CDR1 MNHEY and CDR2 SVGAGI. The CDR3 runs 15 residues. The CDR3 DNA follows: TGTGCCAGCAGAACGACAGCCCTCCAGAACACTGAAGCTTTCTTT. Translated: CASRTTALQNTEAFF.

The gene calls are TRBV4-1 and TRBJ2-1; 10 positions agree with TRBD2. Germline V CDR1 and CDR2: MGHRA, YSYEKL. CDR3 length equals 16 residues. V lost 6 bases to trimming and J lost 8 bases; unmatched junction nucleotides: 13. The CDR3 sequence: CASRAIGSGRADEQFF. The CDR3 nucleotides read TGCGCCAGCAGAGCTATAGGCAGCGGGAGGGCCGATGAGCAGTTCTTC.

The table lists this clonotype with many counts. One junction end disagrees with the germline gene, perhaps due to a read error. The rearrangement joins TRBV5-1 to TRBJ2-7; D not resolved. CDR1 SGHRS and CDR2 YFSETQ come from the germline V gene. This CDR3 is built from 13 residues. In nucleotides, the CDR3 is TGTGCCAGCAGCTTAGCACTGTCCTACGAGCAGTACTTC. Translated: CASSLALSYEQYF.

This chain joins TRBV15 and TRBJ2-7; a possible D gene is TRBD2 (6 bases). Trimming took 2 bases from V and 4 from J, leaving 9 bases between them. The CDR3 covers 13 residues. The germline gives CDR1 LNHNV, CDR2 YYDKDF (reference sequence). The CDR3 DNA reads as TGTGCCACCAGCAGAAGTAGCGGTTACGAGCAGTACTTC. This encodes CATSRSSGYEQYF.

The genes are TRBV27 and TRBJ2-2, with 8 bases that match TRBD2. J gave up 8 bases and V 7 bases, and 15 bases lay outside the gene matches. CDR1 MNHEY and CDR2 SMNVEV come from the germline V gene (reference sequence). The CDR3 contains 16 residues. CDR3 protein: CASTDRLAGGLGELFF. The CDR3 region has the DNA TGTGCCAGCACCGACCGCCTCGCGGGAGGCCTTGGGGAGCTGTTTTTT.

The gene calls are TRBV12-3 or TRBV12-4 and TRBJ2-1; 8 nucleotides align to TRBD2. Trimming cost V 2 bases and J 6 bases; bases outside gene matches: 6. The CDR3 has 15 amino acids. The CDR3 reads CASSLQAGAFNEQFF. CDR3 sequence (DNA): TGTGCCAGCAGTTTACAAGCGGGAGCCTTCAATGAGCAGTTCTTC.

V and J are TRBV30 and TRBJ2-5, with D perhaps TRBD1 or TRBD2 (5 bases each). The V end was cut by 7 bases, the J end by 7 bases, with 25 bases between. This CDR3 region has 15 residues. The germline V gene encodes CDR1 GTSNPN and CDR2 SVGIG (reference sequence). DNA for the CDR3: TGTGCCTCGGATTCCCTGCCCTCGGGGCTCGCGACCCAGTACTTC. Translation: CASDSLPSGLATQYF. Looking up the rest from reference TRBV30 and TRBJ2-5 gives the full variable domain: SQTIHQWPATLVQPVGSPLSLECTVEGTSNPNLYWYRQAAGRGLQLLFYSVGIGQISSEVPQNLSASRPQDRQFILSSKKLLLSDSGFYLCASDSLPSGLATQYFGPGTRLLVL.

This clonotype has ten or more counts. V is TRBV5-1 and J is TRBJ2-5, with D hard to call. Trimming cost V 0 bases and J 4 bases, with 7 bases left between them. This CDR3 is 13 amino acids long. CDR1 and CDR2 from the germline V gene are SGHRS and YFSETQ. This chain's CDR3 is CASSLEGSETQYF. The CDR3 coding sequence is TGCGCCAGCAGCTTGGAAGGGTCAGAGACCCAGTACTTC. Drawing the rest from reference TRBV5-1 and TRBJ2-5, the complete variable domain is KAGVTQTPRYLIKTRGQQVTLSCSPISGHRSVSWYQQTPGQGLQFLFEYFSETQRNKGNFPGRFSGRQFSNSRSEMNVSTLELGDSALYLCASSLEGSETQYFGPGTRLLVL.

The rearrangement uses TRBV5-1 and TRBJ2-7; weak D call: TRBD1 (5 bases). V shed 4 bases and J shed 3 bases, with 17 bases lying between them. The germline V gene has CDR1 SGHRS and CDR2 YFSETQ. There are 15 residues in the CDR3. The CDR3 region is CASSGAAGPHYEQYF. CDR3 bases: TGCGCCAGCAGCGGGGCCGCAGGCCCTCACTACGAGCAGTACTTC.

CDR3 bases: TGTGCCAGCAGCTTTGGGCTAGCGGTCCATAATGAGCAGTTCTTC. Protein: CASSFGLAVHNEQFF. The V and J genes are TRBV5-6 and TRBJ2-1; 7 nucleotides agree with TRBD2. V trimming: 2 bases; J trimming: 7 bases; junction bases outside the gene matches: 9. CDR1 and CDR2 (germline): SGHDT, YYEEEE. The CDR3 has 15 amino acids.

The rearrangement uses TRBV11-2 and TRBJ2-1, with TRBD2 identical over 10 bases. The CDR3 runs to 17 residues. Germline V gene lookup returns CDR1 SGHAT and CDR2 FQNNGV. V dropped 4 bases and J dropped 5; count of bases not matched to a gene: 11. The CDR3 here is CASSYPTGTSVNNEQFF. CDR3 nucleotide sequence: TGTGCCAGCAGCTACCCAACCGGGACTAGCGTAAACAATGAGCAGTTCTTC.

This clonotype appeared many times. The chain uses TRBV12-3 or TRBV12-4 and TRBJ1-3, with 7 bases matching TRBD1. The CDR3 has 14 amino acids. The V gene end was trimmed by 6 bases and the J gene end by 2 bases; junction bases not matched to a gene: 4. CDR3 DNA: TGTGCCAGCAGCCTAGGGACAGCTGGAAACACCATATATTTT. It specifies CASSLGTAGNTIYF.